Below, 30 T cell receptor beta chains from the same sample are listed, as sequenced in a study of T cell responses to AZD1222 COVID-19 vaccine. Produced via immunoSEQ multiplex PCR; TCRdb's table is partial and in-frame only. Of roughly 120,000 clones listed, approximately 91% are singletons. The input for sequencing was peripheral blood, taken on day 0 of AZD1222 vaccination. The receptor source for this set is an adult in good health.

The rearrangement uses TRBV4-2 and TRBJ2-5; 8 nucleotides align to TRBD2. V lost 0 bases to trimming and J lost 5 bases; unmatched junction nucleotides: 5. Per the germline V gene, CDR1 is LGHNA and CDR2 is YNFKEQ. The length of the CDR3 is 15 residues. The CDR3 protein is CASSQEDPGGETQYF. DNA for the CDR3: TGTGCCAGCAGCCAAGAAGACCCGGGAGGGGAGACCCAGTACTTC.

This chain uses TRBV5-6 with TRBJ2-1; TRBD2 matches 8 bases. Trimming took 5 bases from V and 0 from J; bases not matched to a gene: 4. The CDR3 has 15 amino acids. Germline V CDR1 and CDR2: SGHDT, YYEEEE. The CDR3: CASRQRGSSYNEQFF. The CDR3 DNA follows: TGTGCCAGCAGGCAGCGGGGGAGCTCCTACAATGAGCAGTTCTTC. Supplemented by reference TRBV5-6 and TRBJ2-1, the full variable domain reads DAGVTQSPTHLIKTRGQQVTLRCSPKSGHDTVSWYQQALGQGPQFIFQYYEEEERQRGNFPDRFSGHQFPNYSSELNVNALLLGDSALYLCASRQRGSSYNEQFFGPGTRLTVL.

The chain combines TRBV30 with TRBJ1-5; D gene unclear. The CDR3 totals 12 residues. Trimming shortened V by 4 bases and J by 6 bases, and 10 bases separated the two germline ends. Germline CDR1 is GTSNPN and CDR2 is SVGIG (reference sequence). The CDR3 nucleotides are TGTGCCTGGACGGATGGGGTTCAGCCCCAGCATTTT. Translated: CAWTDGVQPQHF.

This clone is medium-sized within its sample. The rearrangement links TRBV30 to TRBJ2-7; D is ambiguous. This CDR3 spans 13 amino acids. Germline CDR1 and CDR2: GTSNPN and SVGIG (reference sequence). V was shortened by 1 base and J by 5 bases, with 12 bases between the two germline ends. The CDR3 region has the DNA TGTGCCTGGAGTGAGTGGATAGGGAACGAGCAGTACTTC. Translating gives CAWSEWIGNEQYF.

The rearrangement joins TRBV18 to TRBJ1-1; D is possibly TRBD1 (6 bases). This CDR3 has 14 amino acids. Trimming stripped 3 bases from V and 0 bases from J, with 8 bases between. Germline values: CDR1 KGHSH, CDR2 LQKENI. CDR3 sequence: CASSPDRMNTEAFF. The CDR3 DNA reads TGTGCCAGCTCACCCGACAGGATGAACACTGAAGCTTTCTTT.

This chain links TRBV19 with TRBJ2-1, with a weak D call TRBD2 (6 bases). The CDR3 is 16 amino acids. CDR1 and CDR2 (germline): LNHDA, SQIVND (reference sequence). V shed 1 base and J shed 5 bases, with 15 bases lying between them. CDR3 in amino acids: CASSIVVSGPHNEQFF. The DNA for the CDR3 is TGTGCCAGTAGTATAGTGGTTAGCGGTCCCCACAATGAGCAGTTCTTC.

This chain connects TRBV19 to TRBJ1-2; perhaps TRBD1 as D (5 bases). Trimming pared 4 bases from V and 5 bases from J, leaving 8 bases between. CDR3 length: 12 residues. In germline, CDR1 is LNHDA, CDR2 SQIVND (reference sequence). The CDR3 protein is CASSTDSYGYTF. The CDR3 bases are TGTGCCAGTAGTACCGACAGTTATGGCTACACCTTC.

This sequence joins TRBV5-1 and TRBJ1-4; 8 nucleotides align to TRBD1. Germline CDR1 reads SGHRS; CDR2 reads YFSETQ. With 4 bases clipped from V and 5 bases from J, the junction kept 4 bases outside the gene matches. The CDR3 is 14 amino acids. The CDR3 nucleotides read TGCGCCAGCAGCCTGGGACAGGCAAATGAAAAACTGTTTTTT. Translated, it gives CASSLGQANEKLFF.

The chain links TRBV12-5 to TRBJ2-1; D is uncertain. The V end was cut by 0 bases, the J end by 2 bases, with 8 bases between. CDR3 length: 15 residues. Germline V gene lookup returns CDR1 LGHNT and CDR2 FRNRAP. This chain's CDR3 is CASGLVLGTYNEQFF. The CDR3 bases are TGTGCTAGTGGTTTGGTACTGGGTACCTACAATGAGCAGTTCTTC.

The rearrangement uses TRBV5-8 and TRBJ2-1; D perhaps matches TRBD2 (6 bases). The CDR3 totals 15 residues. Deletions cut 4 bases from V and 0 bases from J, with 11 bases between. Per germline, CDR1 SGHTS and CDR2 YDEGEE. This CDR3 reads CASSQVGGSYNEQFF. In DNA form, the CDR3 reads TGTGCCAGCAGCCAGGTGGGGGGCTCCTACAATGAGCAGTTCTTC.

V is TRBV15 and J is TRBJ2-5; D remains ambiguous. Trimming left V 3 bases short and J 1 base short, with 6 bases between. The germline gives CDR1 LNHNV, CDR2 YYDKDF (reference sequence). This CDR3 spans 13 amino acids. The CDR3 DNA reads TGTGCCACCAGCAGGGGCAGCCAAGAGACCCAGTACTTC. Amino acids: CATSRGSQETQYF.

This chain connects TRBV4-3 to TRBJ1-2; D gene ambiguous. Germline V CDR1 and CDR2: LGHNA, YSLEER. V gave up 0 bases and J gave up 5 bases, with 13 bases separating them. The CDR3 totals 15 residues. The CDR3 region is CASSQDTSGIYGYTF. The CDR3 DNA sequence: TGCGCCAGCAGCCAAGATACCAGTGGGATATATGGCTACACCTTC.

Only a few counts were recorded for this clone. This chain's CDR3 is CAWSLGPGQPQHF. In DNA form, the CDR3 reads TGTGCCTGGAGTTTGGGGCCCGGCCAGCCCCAGCATTTT. V is TRBV30 and J is TRBJ1-5; tentative D call: TRBD1 (5 bases). The CDR3 spans 13 residues. Germline loops: CDR1 GTSNPN, CDR2 SVGIG (reference sequence). The V gene lost 2 bases and the J gene lost 7 bases, with 12 bases spanning the gap.

The chain employs TRBV19 and TRBJ1-1; no reliable D call. CDR1 is LNHDA and CDR2 is SQIVND in the germline V gene (reference sequence). The V gene lost 3 bases and the J gene lost 11 bases, with 16 bases spanning the gap. CDR3 length: 13 residues. Here the CDR3 DNA reads TGTGCCAGTAGTATTAACGCACGGGCGGGTGCTTTCTTT. This codes for CASSINARAGAFF.

The chain links TRBV18 to TRBJ1-1; no clear D. V lost 2 bases and J lost 2, with 15 bases in between. Per the germline V gene, CDR1 is KGHSH and CDR2 is LQKENI. CDR3 length equals 16 residues. The CDR3 spells CASSPVLRRRNTEAFF. CDR3 DNA sequence: TGTGCCAGCTCACCAGTGTTAAGGAGGAGAAACACTGAAGCTTTCTTT. The full variable domain, its missing parts supplied by reference TRBV18 and TRBJ1-1, is NAGVMQNPRHLVRRRGQEARLRCSPMKGHSHVYWYRQLPEEGLKFMVYLQKENIIDESGMPKERFSAEFPKEGPSILRIQQVVRGDSAAYFCASSPVLRRRNTEAFFGQGTRLTVV.

This chain uses TRBV5-5 with TRBJ2-7; D is perhaps TRBD2 (6 bases). V was cut by 3 bases and J by 9 bases, with 19 bases left in between. Germline V gives CDR1 SGHKS, CDR2 YYEKEE (reference sequence). The CDR3 has 14 amino acids. The CDR3 nucleotides read TGTGCCAGCAGCTACGGGAGAACCCCCAGTACGCAGTACTTC. This translates into CASSYGRTPSTQYF.

The chain combines TRBV6-5 with TRBJ1-4; D remains unclear. The CDR3 runs 13 residues. Germline V CDR1 and CDR2: MNHEY, SVGAGI. Trimming took 7 bases from V and 4 from J, leaving 10 bases between them. The CDR3 bases are TGTGCCAGCATGAGGCAGCTTAATGAAAAACTGTTTTTT. This encodes CASMRQLNEKLFF.

The J gene is TRBJ2-5, the V gene TRBV12-3 or TRBV12-4, with TRBD1 as a possible D gene (5 bases). This CDR3 has 13 residues. Trimming cost V 6 bases and J 3 bases, with 11 bases left between them. This CDR3 reads CASSLDRKETQYF. CDR3 coding DNA: TGTGCCAGCAGCCTTGACAGAAAAGAGACCCAGTACTTC.

This clone appeared once. This chain uses TRBV18 with TRBJ1-4; 8 bases align to TRBD1. Trimming took 4 bases from V and 7 from J; bases not matched to a gene: 8. The germline CDR1 and CDR2 sequences are KGHSH and LQKENI. This CDR3 is built from 15 residues. The CDR3 reads CASSLRQGAGEKLFF. The CDR3 nucleotides read TGTGCCAGCTCACTGCGGCAGGGGGCCGGTGAAAAACTGTTTTTT.

The chain links TRBV6-5 to TRBJ2-7, with TRBD1 identical over 11 bases. Trimming removed 4 bases from V and 7 bases from J; junction bases left unmatched: 6. The germline V gene has CDR1 MNHEY and CDR2 SVGAGI. This CDR3 region has 14 residues. The chain's CDR3 is CASSSRTGGKEQYF. In nucleotides, the CDR3 is TGTGCCAGCAGTTCCCGGACAGGGGGCAAGGAGCAGTACTTC.

This clone is a singleton in its sample. The chain links TRBV5-5 to TRBJ2-1; D ambiguous. The germline CDR1 and CDR2 sequences are SGHKS and YYEKEE (reference sequence). Trimming removed 3 bases from V and 4 bases from J, with 5 bases in between. The CDR3 spans 12 residues. CDR3 amino acids: CASSWAYNEQFF. The CDR3 DNA is TGTGCCAGCAGCTGGGCATACAATGAGCAGTTCTTC.

V and J are TRBV6-1 and TRBJ2-3; 9 bases agree with TRBD1. Germline assignment: CDR1 MNHNS and CDR2 SASEGT. The junction had 16 bases not matched to a gene; V was cut back by 3 bases and J by 6 bases. This CDR3 has 18 residues. For the CDR3, the DNA is TGTGCCAGCAGTGATTTCTTCCTGGACAGGGGTTTGGCGGATACGCAGTATTTT. Protein sequence: CASSDFFLDRGLADTQYF.

J is TRBJ2-7 and V is TRBV28, with TRBD1 matching 7 bases. V trimming: 6 bases; J trimming: 3 bases; junction bases outside the gene matches: 11. Germline V gene sequence: CDR1 MDHEN, CDR2 SYDVKM. This CDR3 comprises 15 residues. CDR3 amino acids: CASSTGTVNFYEQYF. The CDR3 nucleotides are TGTGCCAGCAGCACCGGGACAGTCAACTTCTACGAGCAGTACTTC.

This chain links TRBV6-5 with TRBJ1-6; tentatively, D is TRBD1 (5 bases). Germline V gives CDR1 MNHEY, CDR2 SVGAGI. The V and J ends lost 8 bases and 7 bases respectively, with 15 bases between them. The CDR3 is made up of 14 amino acids. The CDR3, as DNA: TGTGCCAGCTCTGGGGGTGGGGTGAATTCACCCCTCCACTTT. Its translation is CASSGGGVNSPLHF.

V is TRBV6-4 and J is TRBJ1-5, with TRBD1 as a possible D gene (6 bases). V was cut by 5 bases and J by 2 bases, with 13 bases left in between. The CDR3 is 15 residues long. CDR1 is MRHNA, CDR2 SNTAGT, per germline. The chain's CDR3 is CASSSRQACNQPQHF. CDR3 nucleotide sequence: TGTGCCAGCAGTTCCCGACAGGCTTGCAATCAGCCCCAGCATTTT.

The table lists this clone with many counts. The chain uses TRBV6-5 and TRBJ1-3; possibly TRBD1 for D (6 bases). The V end lost 5 bases, the J end lost 4 bases, and 12 bases lay between the germline ends. The CDR3 consists of 14 residues. The germline V gene has CDR1 MNHEY and CDR2 SVGAGI. This CDR3 is CASSLLGTGNTIYF. In DNA form, the CDR3 reads TGTGCCAGCAGTCTCCTTGGGACAGGAAACACCATATATTTT.

The gene calls are TRBV6-5 and TRBJ1-6; 7 positions match TRBD1. J gave up 7 bases and V 6 bases, and 9 bases lay outside the gene matches. CDR1 is MNHEY, CDR2 SVGAGI, per germline. This CDR3 has 15 amino acids. CDR3 protein: CASSWDSTSNSPLHF. DNA of the CDR3: TGTGCCAGCAGCTGGGACAGTACCTCGAATTCACCCCTCCACTTT.

The genes are TRBV5-1 and TRBJ1-5; no clear D. The CDR3 length is 13 residues. CDR1 is SGHRS and CDR2 is YFSETQ in the germline V gene. V was pared by 5 bases and J by 0 bases, with 6 bases between. This chain's CDR3 is CASSLDSNQPQHF. As DNA, the CDR3 is TGCGCCAGCAGTCTCGATAGCAATCAGCCCCAGCATTTT.

V and J are TRBV24-1 and TRBJ2-1; 7 bases fit TRBD2. The CDR3 is 15 amino acids. The germline CDR1 and CDR2 sequences are KGHDR and SFDVKD. V lost 3 bases and J lost 8; bases outside the gene matches: 9. The CDR3 loop is CATSDPGLGGDEQFF. CDR3 nucleotides: TGTGCCACCAGTGATCCCGGACTAGGCGGGGATGAGCAGTTCTTC.

A remark on this clone: Germline and junction disagree at one end, which may indicate a read error. The chain employs TRBV7-7 and TRBJ2-2; possibly TRBD1 for D (6 bases). This CDR3 has 15 amino acids. CDR1 SSHAT and CDR2 FNYEAQ come from the germline V gene (reference sequence). The DNA of the CDR3 is TGTGCTAGCAGCCCCCGGACAGAGAACACCGGGGAGCTGTTTTTT. As protein: CASSPRTENTGELFF.